The 8 T cell receptor beta chains reported below all come from one sample, sequenced in a study of blood T cell repertoires in COVID-19. TCRdb keeps only in-frame clones here, not all; method: immunoSEQ multiplex PCR. The sample includes 160,000 or so clones, over 90% of them seen just once. The sequenced sample consisted of peripheral blood. The receptors originated from a woman aged 55-69 years with COVID-19, enrolled during active disease.

The chain uses TRBV25-1 and TRBJ1-4; D gene ambiguous. Trimming cost V 5 bases and J 3 bases, with 13 bases left between them. CDR1 and CDR2 from the germline V gene are MGHDK and SYGVNS. The CDR3 is 15 residues long. CDR3 protein: CASSSPGPANEKLFF. The CDR3 nucleotides are TGTGCCAGCAGTTCCCCAGGTCCGGCTAATGAAAAACTGTTTTTT.

This chain joins TRBV7-2 and TRBJ1-5; 7 bases map to TRBD1. CDR1 SGHTA and CDR2 FQGNSA come from the germline V gene. The V gene end was trimmed by 5 bases and the J gene end by 11 bases; junction bases not matched to a gene: 6. The CDR3 extends over 12 amino acids. DNA for the CDR3: TGTGCCAGCAGCATCTCAGGGGGAGCCCAGCATTTT. It specifies CASSISGGAQHF.

The rearrangement links TRBV5-1 to TRBJ1-2; the D gene is possibly TRBD1 (6 bases). There are 12 residues in the CDR3. The germline CDR1 and CDR2 sequences are SGHRS and YFSETQ. V shed 3 bases and J shed 3 bases, with 6 bases lying between them. CDR3 in amino acids: CASSSGDYGYTF. The CDR3, as DNA: TGCGCCAGCAGCTCAGGGGACTATGGCTACACCTTC.

The gene calls are TRBV19 and TRBJ1-5; 8 nucleotides match TRBD1. Germline loops: CDR1 LNHDA, CDR2 SQIVND (reference sequence). This CDR3 has 17 amino acids. Trimming cost V 5 bases and J 0 bases; bases outside gene matches: 9. Here the CDR3 DNA reads TGTGCCAGTAGTGTAAAGGACAGGGCCGGTAGCAATCAGCCCCAGCATTTT. Its protein is CASSVKDRAGSNQPQHF.

The chain links TRBV6-5 to TRBJ2-5; TRBD2 aligns across 8 bases. This CDR3 region has 15 residues. Germline assignment: CDR1 MNHEY and CDR2 SVGAGI. V gave up 1 base and J gave up 1 base; unmatched junction bases: 2. Here the CDR3 DNA reads TGTGCCAGCAGTTACTTTCGGGGGGGCCAAGAGACCCAGTACTTC. This codes for CASSYFRGGQETQYF.

This clone was picked up a small number of times. The chain combines TRBV21-1 with TRBJ1-2; the table names TRBD1, a call not compared with the DNA. TRBV21-1 is given as a pseudogene. This CDR3 has 16 residues. CDR3 region: CASSKYRGPGDYGYTF. In DNA form, the CDR3 reads TGTGCCAGCAGCAAATACAGGGGACCTGGAGACTATGGCTACACCTTC.

V gene TRBV11-2 combines with J gene TRBJ1-4; the D gene is possibly TRBD1 (5 bases). The CDR3 is 15 amino acids. The germline gives CDR1 SGHAT, CDR2 FQNNGV. Trimming removed 5 bases from V and 4 bases from J, with 14 bases in between. The CDR3 coding sequence is TGTGCCAGCAGCCCCGAAAGACAGATTAATGAAAAACTGTTTTTT. Translating it yields CASSPERQINEKLFF.

The chain has TRBV19 and TRBJ1-4; 10 positions match TRBD1. This CDR3 has 13 residues. V lost 7 bases and J lost 6; bases outside the gene matches: 2. Germline V gene lookup returns CDR1 LNHDA and CDR2 SQIVND (reference sequence). CDR3 nucleotide sequence: TGTGCCAGTATGGGGACAGGGGATGAAAAACTGTTTTTT. As protein: CASMGTGDEKLFF.